The clone carrying this T cell receptor (beta chain) was seen only once. Clones were sequenced by immunoSEQ multiplex PCR, and TCRdb holds only the in-frame ones, with some missing. The data show under 600,000 clones, with almost 80% seen just once and about an eighth held by the top ten. These data belong to a study of shared clonotypes between healthy human individuals. CDR3 length: 13 amino acids. The V gene lost 5 bases and the J gene lost 1 base, with 8 bases spanning the gap. Per germline, CDR1 MNHNY and CDR2 SVGAGI (reference sequence). Sequenced material: PBMCs. The V and J genes are TRBV6-6 and TRBJ1-1; D uncertain. The sequence came from a woman aged 40 to 55 in good health. Some clones in this sample may be carry-over from other donors' samples. DNA for the CDR3: TGTGCCAGCAGTCCCTCACAGAACACTGAAGCTTTCTTT. This sequence encodes CASSPSQNTEAFF.